These T cell receptor beta chains were read from a single sample in a study of OX40 agonist ivuxolimab in advanced cancers. Sequencing used immunoSEQ multiplex PCR; TCRdb keeps in-frame clones, though not all of them. The sample has about 22,000 clones; approximately 82% are singletons. The sequencing used CD4+ or CD8+ T cells sorted from blood, collected in a trial of the OX40 agonist ivuxolimab. The receptor source for this set is an adult with an advanced solid tumor such as melanoma, head and neck, liver or kidney cancer. Each CDR3 is given with its conserved first and last residue. The D gene is left open where the match is weak. For some rows the clone size is stated as once, few or many, or as a class when expanded; others skip it.

V	D	size	J	CDR3	DNA
TRBV28	TRBD1	.	TRBJ1-5	CASSFETGGFYQPQHF	TGTGCCAGCAGTTTTGAGACAGGGGGCTTTTATCAGCCCCAGCATTTT
TRBV19	TRBD1	.	TRBJ2-7	CASSITGQVVSYEQYF	TGTGCCAGTAGTATTACGGGACAGGTCGTCTCCTACGAGCAGTACTTC
TRBV28	.	few	TRBJ1-4	CASSFPVGGHATNEKLFF	TGTGCCAGCAGTTTCCCGGTAGGGGGACATGCAACTAATGAAAAACTGTTTTTT
TRBV5-1	TRBD2	.	TRBJ2-2	CASSLNPGTSGTGELFF	TGCGCCAGCAGCTTGAATCCCGGGACTAGCGGGACCGGGGAGCTGTTTTTT
TRBV14	.	.	TRBJ1-1	CASSQGLPTEAFF	TGTGCCAGCAGCCAAGGCCTTCCCACTGAAGCTTTCTTT
TRBV18	.	.	TRBJ2-4	CASSPESPKVKNIQYF	TGTGCCAGCTCACCCGAGTCTCCAAAGGTCAAAAACATTCAGTACTTC
TRBV5-1	TRBD1	.	TRBJ2-3	CASSFRQGISTDTQYF	TGCGCCAGCAGCTTTCGACAGGGAATATCAACAGATACGCAGTATTTT
TRBV28	.	.	TRBJ2-7	CASSSDWGSYEQYF	TGTGCCAGCAGCTCCGACTGGGGCTCCTACGAGCAGTACTTC
TRBV2	.	.	TRBJ1-1	CASGLRRLNTEAFF	TGTGCCAGCGGTCTCAGGCGATTGAACACTGAAGCTTTCTTT
TRBV6-1	TRBD1	.	TRBJ2-7	CASRTGTGTYEQYF	TGTGCCAGCAGGACCGGGACAGGTACCTACGAGCAGTACTTC
TRBV27	.	.	TRBJ2-5	CASSLWPGETQYF	TGTGCCAGCAGTTTATGGCCCGGGGAGACCCAGTACTTC
TRBV9	TRBD2	few	TRBJ2-7	CASSPPGLAGPYEQYF	TGTGCCAGCAGCCCTCCCGGACTAGCGGGACCCTACGAGCAGTACTTC
TRBV7-8	.	.	TRBJ2-7	CASSHPGHQTYEQYF	TGTGCCAGCAGCCATCCGGGACACCAGACCTACGAGCAGTACTTC
TRBV2	TRBD2	.	TRBJ2-3	CASSGKRGGLDTQYF	TGTGCCAGCAGTGGGAAGCGGGGGGGCCTGGATACGCAGTATTTT
TRBV11-2	.	.	TRBJ1-6	CASSLERGNSPLHF	TGTGCCAGCAGCTTAGAAAGGGGTAATTCACCCCTCCACTTT
TRBV11-2	.	.	TRBJ1-2	CASSSAGVYGYTF	TGTGCCAGCAGCTCCGCCGGAGTCTATGGCTACACCTTC
TRBV4-1	.	.	TRBJ1-1	CASSPLQGRGGTTEAFF	TGCGCCAGCAGCCCCCTACAAGGCCGCGGGGGTACTACTGAAGCTTTCTTT
TRBV30	.	once	TRBJ1-3	CAWTITGHSGNTIYF	TGTGCCTGGACCATAACAGGGCACTCTGGAAACACCATATATTTT